The TCR beta chain described here comes from a study of post-analysis software for immune sequencing data. Study outcomes and limitations: A few TRBV segments were significantly more frequent in patients than in controls. TRBV5-6, TRBV5-1 and TRBV20-1 were among these segments.

Details on this clonotype: Antigen unknown.

The length of the CDR3 is 12 residues. Germline loops: CDR1 MNHEY, CDR2 SMNVEV (reference sequence). TCR beta cDNA libraries had unique molecular identifiers. TCRdb analysed the PCR reads with MiXCR anew, one entry per CDR3 protein. The sample shows hundreds of thousands of distinct CDR3 sequences, approximately 53% of them seen only once. Sequenced: blood. J is TRBJ1-2 and V is TRBV27, with 10 bases lining up with TRBD1. This clonotype originated in a girl aged 10 to 17 with multiple sclerosis. The CDR3 loop reads CGGQGCIYGYTF. The CDR3 DNA sequence: TGTGGGGGACAGGGGTGCATCTATGGCTACACCTTC.